This T cell receptor (beta chain) was found in a study of blood T cells in healthy people across ages. For the study at large: Researchers report that template switching captured about one barcoded beta molecule per two T cells.

Study observations and caveats: The study found more naive CD4+ cells and higher diversity in long-lived than aged donors. Because donor CMV status was unknown, expanded clonotype changes were possibly confounded.

This clonotype was seen only a few times. The antigen is undetermined. With a J-beta primer mix and a sample-barcoded 5' primer, a second PCR ran 7 to 11 cycles. TCRdb reprocessed the 5' RACE reads via MiXCR and lists one record per CDR3 protein. The sample contains roughly 2 million distinct CDR3 sequences, 40% to 55% of which appear only once. V lost 4 bases and J 11 bases, leaving 17 bases between the germline ends. The CDR3 totals 13 residues. Germline CDR1 SGHAT, CDR2 FQNNGV. The receptor comes from a woman aged 40-49 years in good health. The sample taken for sequencing was blood. V is TRBV11-2 and J is TRBJ2-5; D is perhaps TRBD2 (6 bases). The CDR3: CASSSGTENEQYF. CDR3 coding DNA: TGTGCCAGCAGCTCCGGGACTGAAAATGAGCAGTACTTC.